Shown below are 25 T cell receptor beta chains from a single sample sequenced in a study of vaccination and CD4 T cells after COVID-19. Which antigens these TCRs recognize remains unknown. The Oncomine TCR Beta short-read assay generated sequence data from the DNA of cultured CD4+ T cells. Via MiXCR, TCRdb re-called the PCR reads, giving one row per CDR3 protein. The sample comprises roughly 13,000 distinct CDR3 sequences, approximately 50% of which are singletons, and 15% to 20% rests with the top ten. Indicated treatment: approximately nine-day PBMC culture with coronavirus spike peptide pools or control peptides (ViraFEST assay). The sequenced sample was CD4+ T cells from blood, cultured in vitro. The receptor source for this set is a human donor who had recovered from COVID-19.

The J gene is TRBJ2-4, the V gene TRBV6-1; no clear D. Germline CDR1 MNHNS, CDR2 SASEGT. The CDR3 is 17 residues long. The ends were cut back, 1 base at V and 1 base at J, with 14 bases in the middle. The CDR3 loop is CASSEEGRIGAKNIQYF. CDR3 nucleotides: TGTGCCAGCAGTGAAGAGGGTCGGATTGGGGCCAAAAACATTCAGTACTTC.

The sample holds a few counts of this clonotype. V is TRBV19 and J is TRBJ1-1; D gene unclear. V lost 6 bases and J lost 4, with 12 bases in between. Germline V lookup: CDR1 LNHDA, CDR2 SQIVND (reference sequence). The CDR3 length is 13 residues. The CDR3 here is CASRAPTGTEAFF. In DNA, the CDR3 is TGTGCCAGTAGGGCACCGACGGGCACTGAAGCTTTCTTT.

This chain uses TRBV6-1 with TRBJ2-7; 10 positions match TRBD1. V was clipped by 4 bases and J by 4 bases; unmatched bases: 10. This CDR3 is 16 amino acids long. Germline-derived CDR1 and CDR2 are MNHNS and SASEGT. The CDR3 nucleotides are TGTGCCAGCAGTGCTCTCCCGGGACAGGGGAAATACGAGCAGTACTTC. Translation gives CASSALPGQGKYEQYF.

The CDR3 sequence is CASSSRGSEAFF. CDR3 coding DNA: TGTGCCAGCAGCTCCCGGGGCAGTGAAGCTTTCTTT. V gene TRBV6-2 or TRBV6-3 combines with J gene TRBJ1-1; weak D call: TRBD1 (5 bases). Germline CDR1 is MNHEY and CDR2 is SVGEGT. Between the trimmed V and J ends, which lost 6 bases and 7 bases, there was a span of 12 bases. CDR3 length: 12 residues.

The rearrangement links TRBV7-9 to TRBJ1-1; the D is unclear. This CDR3 has 14 residues. V was shortened by 1 base and J by 5 bases, with 11 bases between the two germline ends. From germline, CDR1 is SEHNR and CDR2 FQNEAQ (reference sequence). In DNA form, the CDR3 reads TGTGCCAGCAGCTTAGTAAGCAGTATAACTGAAGCTTTCTTT. Translating gives CASSLVSSITEAFF.

The V and J genes are TRBV10-2 and TRBJ2-1, with 12 nucleotides matching TRBD2. Germline lookup yields CDR1 WSHSY and CDR2 SAAADI. Germline trimming cut 4 bases from V and 4 bases from J; bases unmatched to any gene: 2. The CDR3 has 15 amino acids. CDR3 sequence reads: CASSGTSGMYNEQFF. For the CDR3, the DNA is TGCGCCAGCAGTGGGACTAGCGGGATGTACAATGAGCAGTTCTTC.

The chain's CDR3 is CASSLIDRAGYTF. CDR3 in DNA: TGCGCCAGCAGCTTGATCGACAGGGCTGGCTACACCTTC. This rearrangement joins TRBV5-1 to TRBJ1-2; 7 nucleotides line up with TRBD1. The CDR3 consists of 13 residues. V shed 1 base, J shed 7 bases, and the junction held 4 bases outside the gene matches. Germline loops: CDR1 SGHRS, CDR2 YFSETQ.

The genes are TRBV30 and TRBJ2-3, with D maybe TRBD2 (6 bases). The V and J ends lost 4 bases and 0 bases respectively, with 17 bases between them. This CDR3 is built from 16 residues. CDR1 is GTSNPN, CDR2 SVGIG, per germline (reference sequence). In DNA form, the CDR3 reads TGTGCCTGGATCCCCACGGGAGCCACTAGCACAGATACGCAGTATTTT. Its translation is CAWIPTGATSTDTQYF. The entire variable domain, with the rest obtained from reference TRBV30 and TRBJ2-3, is as follows: SQTIHQWPATLVQPVGSPLSLECTVEGTSNPNLYWYRQAAGRGLQLLFYSVGIGQISSEVPQNLSASRPQDRQFILSSKKLLLSDSGFYLCAWIPTGATSTDTQYFGPGTRLTVL.

V gene TRBV19 combines with J gene TRBJ2-5; 9 nucleotides align to TRBD1. V was clipped by 5 bases and J by 5 bases; unmatched bases: 6. The CDR3 has 14 amino acids. Per the germline V gene, CDR1 is LNHDA and CDR2 is SQIVND (reference sequence). CDR3 sequence: CASSVQGAEETQYF. The CDR3 DNA reads as TGTGCCAGTAGTGTACAGGGGGCGGAGGAGACCCAGTACTTC.

The chain couples TRBV30 to TRBJ1-1, with D possibly matching TRBD1 (5 bases). CDR1 and CDR2 (germline): GTSNPN, SVGIG (reference sequence). The V end was cut by 5 bases, the J end by 4 bases, with 14 bases between. CDR3 length: 13 amino acids. CDR3 residues: CAWGTGGGTEAFF. CDR3 sequence (DNA): TGTGCCTGGGGTACCGGGGGTGGCACTGAAGCTTTCTTT. Drawing the rest from reference TRBV30 and TRBJ1-1, the complete variable domain is SQTIHQWPATLVQPVGSPLSLECTVEGTSNPNLYWYRQAAGRGLQLLFYSVGIGQISSEVPQNLSASRPQDRQFILSSKKLLLSDSGFYLCAWGTGGGTEAFFGQGTRLTVV.

This chain uses TRBV6-1 with TRBJ1-1, with 7 bases aligning to TRBD1. Germline trimming cut 6 bases from V and 8 bases from J; bases unmatched to any gene: 9. The CDR3 runs 13 residues. In germline, CDR1 is MNHNS, CDR2 SASEGT. CDR3 amino acids: CASRDRFRPEAFF. In nucleotides, the CDR3 is TGTGCCAGCAGGGACAGGTTTAGACCCGAAGCTTTCTTT.

The chain couples TRBV20-1 to TRBJ2-1; 9 bases agree with TRBD2. The germline V gene encodes CDR1 DFQATT and CDR2 SNEGSKA (reference sequence). The CDR3 covers 14 residues. Trimming took 7 bases from V and 9 from J; bases not matched to a gene: 13. The CDR3 protein is CSVLNGLASGEQFF. The CDR3 DNA sequence: TGCAGTGTTTTAAACGGACTAGCGAGCGGTGAGCAGTTCTTC.

The J gene is TRBJ1-4, the V gene TRBV2, with D hard to call. The CDR3 runs 14 residues. Germline V CDR1 and CDR2: SNHLY, FYNNEI. V lost 6 bases, J lost 8 bases, and 16 bases lay in between. CDR3 residues: CASSRSHSGEKLFF. The CDR3 DNA reads TGTGCCAGCAGCCGGTCTCACTCCGGAGAAAAACTGTTTTTT.

This clonotype was detected only a few times. The CDR3 region is CSASPQKSSYNEQFF. In DNA form, the CDR3 reads TGCAGTGCTAGTCCTCAGAAAAGCTCCTACAATGAGCAGTTCTTC. The V and J genes are TRBV20-1 and TRBJ2-1; D unresolved. CDR1 is DFQATT, CDR2 SNEGSKA, per germline (reference sequence). The CDR3 is made up of 15 amino acids. The ends were cut back, 3 bases at V and 0 bases at J, with 12 bases in the middle.

The genes are TRBV5-1 and TRBJ2-2, with 10 bases matching TRBD2. Trimming at V came to 0 bases and at J to 11 bases, leaving 7 bases not matched to a gene. CDR1 is SGHRS and CDR2 is YFSETQ in the germline V gene. The CDR3 is 15 amino acids. CDR3 coding DNA: TGCGCCAGCAGCTTGGAGGCTAGCGGGGGCGGCGAGCTGTTTTTT. This codes for CASSLEASGGGELFF. The full variable domain, its missing parts supplied by reference TRBV5-1 and TRBJ2-2, is KAGVTQTPRYLIKTRGQQVTLSCSPISGHRSVSWYQQTPGQGLQFLFEYFSETQRNKGNFPGRFSGRQFSNSRSEMNVSTLELGDSALYLCASSLEASGGGELFFGEGSRLTVL.

The genes are TRBV11-3 and TRBJ1-1, with 9 bases aligning to TRBD1. V lost 4 bases to trimming and J lost 3 bases; unmatched junction nucleotides: 6. CDR3 size: 15 residues. Per germline, CDR1 SGHNT and CDR2 YENEEA. CDR3 DNA: TGTGCCAGCAGCTCCGGACAGGGGCAGGACACTGAAGCTTTCTTT. Encoded protein: CASSSGQGQDTEAFF.

This clonotype is judged large (0.1 to 1%). The chain combines TRBV6-2 or TRBV6-3 with TRBJ2-3, with 7 positions matching TRBD2. After removal of 3 bases from V and 4 bases from J, the junction contained 4 bases not matched to a gene. The length of the CDR3 is 14 residues. Germline V gene sequence: CDR1 MNHEY, CDR2 SVGEGT. In DNA, the CDR3 is TGTGCCAGCAGTTATTGGGCGGGAGCAGATACGCAGTATTTT. It translates to CASSYWAGADTQYF.

The CDR3 DNA reads TGTGCCAGCAGTGCGGCGACGGGAGAAGCAAATCAGCCCCAGCATTTT. As protein: CASSAATGEANQPQHF. The chain recombines TRBV6-1 with TRBJ1-5, with D unclear. CDR3 size: 16 residues. Germline CDR1 MNHNS, CDR2 SASEGT. Deletions cut 4 bases from V and 4 bases from J, with 17 bases between.

The chain links TRBV7-2 to TRBJ2-7, with 13 bases matching TRBD2. Germline trimming cut 4 bases from V and 4 bases from J; bases unmatched to any gene: 10. Germline assignment: CDR1 SGHTA and CDR2 FQGNSA. The CDR3 has 17 residues. The CDR3: CASSSTRPGLAGYEQYF. The CDR3, as DNA: TGTGCCAGCAGCTCAACCCGCCCGGGACTAGCGGGATACGAGCAGTACTTC.

This clonotype appeared once. The chain links TRBV18 to TRBJ1-5; weak D call: TRBD1 (5 bases). Deletions cut 3 bases from V and 7 bases from J, with 10 bases between. This CDR3 region has 13 residues. The germline V gene has CDR1 KGHSH and CDR2 LQKENI. CDR3 sequence reads: CASSPTEAQPQHF. The CDR3 DNA reads TGTGCCAGCTCACCGACAGAGGCGCAGCCCCAGCATTTT.

This clonotype appeared a single time. This rearrangement joins TRBV27 to TRBJ2-1, with D perhaps being TRBD1 or TRBD2 (5 bases each). CDR3 length: 17 residues. Germline-derived CDR1 and CDR2 are MNHEY and SMNVEV (reference sequence). The V end lost 0 bases, the J end lost 0 bases, and 12 bases lay between the germline ends. CDR3 DNA sequence: TGTGCCAGCAGTTTATCGAGGGACCCTAGCTCCTACAATGAGCAGTTCTTC. Amino acids: CASSLSRDPSSYNEQFF.

The chain has TRBV10-1 and TRBJ2-1; TRBD1 might be the D (6 bases). The CDR3 runs to 15 residues. V was pared by 2 bases and J by 4 bases, with 12 bases between. In germline, CDR1 is WNHNN, CDR2 SYGVQD (reference sequence). As DNA, the CDR3 is TGCGCCAGCAGTGAGGGGAAAGGACAGTACAATGAGCAGTTCTTC. Encoded protein: CASSEGKGQYNEQFF.

The chain has TRBV20-1 and TRBJ2-3, with 10 bases matching TRBD2. The J segment lost 1 base and the V segment lost 6 bases, leaving 13 bases of the junction unmatched. The CDR3 consists of 17 residues. CDR1 DFQATT and CDR2 SNEGSKA come from the germline V gene (reference sequence). The CDR3 is CSAENSGRRGGTDTQYF. The CDR3 coding sequence is TGCAGTGCGGAGAATAGCGGGAGGCGGGGGGGCACAGATACGCAGTATTTT.

V is TRBV23-1 and J is TRBJ1-2; 10 nucleotides align to TRBD1. TRBV23-1 is flagged as an ORF with uncertain function. Trimming cost V 4 bases and J 8 bases; bases outside gene matches: 22. This CDR3 comprises 19 residues. The CDR3 bases are TGCGCCAGCAGTCTCCCCATATCCCTTACCCCCGGGACAGGGGTAGGCTACACCTTC. Its protein is CASSLPISLTPGTGVGYTF.

V usage is TRBV27 and J usage is TRBJ2-3; 7 nucleotides match TRBD1. CDR3 length equals 16 residues. The V gene's germline CDR1 is MNHEY and CDR2 SMNVEV (reference sequence). J lost 4 bases, V lost 4 bases, and 11 bases had no gene match. Here the CDR3 DNA reads TGTGCCAGCAGTTCACCTAAACAGGGGAAGGCAGATACGCAGTATTTT. Translated: CASSSPKQGKADTQYF.